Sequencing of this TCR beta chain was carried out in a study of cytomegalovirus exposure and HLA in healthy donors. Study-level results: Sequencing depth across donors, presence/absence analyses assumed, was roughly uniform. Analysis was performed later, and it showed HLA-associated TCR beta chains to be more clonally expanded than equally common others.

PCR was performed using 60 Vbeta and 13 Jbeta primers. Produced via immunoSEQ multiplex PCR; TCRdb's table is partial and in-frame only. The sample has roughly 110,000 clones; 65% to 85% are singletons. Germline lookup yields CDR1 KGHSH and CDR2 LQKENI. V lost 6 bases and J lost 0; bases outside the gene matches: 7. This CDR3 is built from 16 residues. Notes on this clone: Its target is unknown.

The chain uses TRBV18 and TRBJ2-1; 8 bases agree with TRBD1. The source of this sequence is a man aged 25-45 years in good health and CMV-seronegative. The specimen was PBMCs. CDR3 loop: CASSGTGPSSYNEQFF. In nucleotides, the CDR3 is TGTGCCAGCTCCGGGACAGGTCCGAGCTCCTACAATGAGCAGTTCTTC.